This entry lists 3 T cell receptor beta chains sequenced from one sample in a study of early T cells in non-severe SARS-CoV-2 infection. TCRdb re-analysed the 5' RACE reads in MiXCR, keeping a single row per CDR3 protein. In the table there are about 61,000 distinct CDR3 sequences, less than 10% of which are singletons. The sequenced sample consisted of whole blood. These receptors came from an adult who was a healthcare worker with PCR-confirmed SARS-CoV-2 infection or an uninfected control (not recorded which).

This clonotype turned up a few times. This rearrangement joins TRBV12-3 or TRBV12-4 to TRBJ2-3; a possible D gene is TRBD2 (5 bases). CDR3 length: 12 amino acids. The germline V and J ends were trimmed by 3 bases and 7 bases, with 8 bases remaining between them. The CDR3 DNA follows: TGTGCCAGCAGTTTTGAGGGTAATACGCAGTATTTT. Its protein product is CASSFEGNTQYF.

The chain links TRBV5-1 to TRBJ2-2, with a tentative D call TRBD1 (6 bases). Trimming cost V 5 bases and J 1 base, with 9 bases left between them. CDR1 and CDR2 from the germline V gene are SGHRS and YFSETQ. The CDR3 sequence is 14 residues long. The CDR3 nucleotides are TGCGCCAGCAGTTGGGACATGAACACCGGGGAGCTGTTTTTT. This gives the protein CASSWDMNTGELFF.

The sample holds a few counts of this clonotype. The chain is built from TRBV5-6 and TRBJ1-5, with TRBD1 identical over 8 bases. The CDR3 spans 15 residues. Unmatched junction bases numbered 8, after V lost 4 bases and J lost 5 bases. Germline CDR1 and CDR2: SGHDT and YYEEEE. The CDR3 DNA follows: TGTGCCAGCAGCAAGGGACAGGTGAATCATCAGCCCCAGCATTTT. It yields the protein CASSKGQVNHQPQHF.